This TCR beta chain was obtained from a study of blood T cell repertoires in COVID-19. Study-level background: Spain, Italy and the United States supplied samples that represented acute and convalescent COVID-19.

The CDR3 covers 16 residues. Germline assignment: CDR1 LNHDA and CDR2 SQIVND (reference sequence). The germline V and J ends were trimmed by 6 bases and 5 bases, with 20 bases remaining between them. Libraries were prepared by immunoSEQ multiplex PCR; TCRdb keeps only in-frame clonotypes and omits some of them. The sample consists of 70,000 or so clones, 79% of them appearing once. The V and J genes are TRBV19 and TRBJ2-1; tentative D call: TRBD2 (6 bases). The material sequenced was peripheral blood. This sequence originates from a human donor in a cohort sampled during active COVID-19. For the CDR3, the DNA is TGTGCCAGTAGGGGGGTTAGGACAACGGGAGACAATGAGCAGTTCTTC. Translated: CASRGVRTTGDNEQFF.